This TCR beta chain was recorded in a study of blood T cell repertoires in COVID-19. Trimming shortened V by 4 bases and J by 6 bases, and 15 bases separated the two germline ends. Per the germline V gene, CDR1 is LNHDA and CDR2 is SQIVND (reference sequence). The CDR3 totals 14 residues. Only in-frame clones appear in the TCRdb table, and some are missing; sequencing was by immunoSEQ multiplex PCR. This table has 250,000 to 350,000 clones, 87% appearing once. This receptor was identified in a woman aged 50 to 60 who had recovered from COVID-19. The sample was peripheral blood. This chain uses TRBV19 with TRBJ1-2; TRBD1 might be the D (6 bases). Here the CDR3 reads CASSTTQGRDGYTF. Here the CDR3 DNA reads TGTGCCAGTAGTACCACACAGGGACGCGATGGCTACACCTTC.